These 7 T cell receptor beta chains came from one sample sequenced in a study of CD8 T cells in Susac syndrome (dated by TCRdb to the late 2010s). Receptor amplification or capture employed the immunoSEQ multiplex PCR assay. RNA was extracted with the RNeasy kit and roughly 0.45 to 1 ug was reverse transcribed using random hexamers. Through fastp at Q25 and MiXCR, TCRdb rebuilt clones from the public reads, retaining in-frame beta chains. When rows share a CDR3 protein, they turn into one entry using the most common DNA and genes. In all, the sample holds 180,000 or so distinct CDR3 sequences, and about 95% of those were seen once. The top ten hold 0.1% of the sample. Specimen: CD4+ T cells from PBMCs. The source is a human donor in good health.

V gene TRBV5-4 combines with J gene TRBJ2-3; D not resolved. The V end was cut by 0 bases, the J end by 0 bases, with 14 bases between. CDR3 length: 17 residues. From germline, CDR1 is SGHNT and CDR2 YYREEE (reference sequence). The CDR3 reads CASSLATTTRSTDTQYF. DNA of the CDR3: TGTGCCAGCAGCTTGGCCACTACAACACGGAGCACAGATACGCAGTATTTT.

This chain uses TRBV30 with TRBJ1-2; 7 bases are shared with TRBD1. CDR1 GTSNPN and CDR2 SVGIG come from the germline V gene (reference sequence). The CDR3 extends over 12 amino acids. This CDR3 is CCSGRGPYGYTF. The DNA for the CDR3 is TGTTGCTCAGGGAGGGGGCCCTATGGCTACACCTTC.

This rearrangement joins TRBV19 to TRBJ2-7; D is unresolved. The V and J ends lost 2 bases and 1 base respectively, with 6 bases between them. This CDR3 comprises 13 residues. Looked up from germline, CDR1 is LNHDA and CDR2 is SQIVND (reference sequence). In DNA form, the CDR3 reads TGTGCCAGTAGTATATCCAGGTCCTACGAGCAGTACTTC. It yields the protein CASSISRSYEQYF.

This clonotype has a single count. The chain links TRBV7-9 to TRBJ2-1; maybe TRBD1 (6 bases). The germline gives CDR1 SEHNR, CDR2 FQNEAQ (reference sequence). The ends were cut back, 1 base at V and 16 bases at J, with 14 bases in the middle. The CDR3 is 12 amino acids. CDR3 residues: CASSLDGTRVFF. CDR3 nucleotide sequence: TGTGCCAGCAGCTTAGACGGGACACGGGTTTTCTTC.

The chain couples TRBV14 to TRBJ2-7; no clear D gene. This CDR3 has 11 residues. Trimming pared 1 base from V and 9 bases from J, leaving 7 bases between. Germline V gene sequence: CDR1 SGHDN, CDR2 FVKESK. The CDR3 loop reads CASSQGWRQYF. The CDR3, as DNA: TGTGCCAGCAGCCAAGGTTGGCGGCAGTACTTC. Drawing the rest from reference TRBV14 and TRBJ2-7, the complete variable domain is EAGVTQFPSHSVIEKGQTVTLRCDPISGHDNLYWYRRVMGKEIKFLLHFVKESKQDESGMPNNRFLAERTGGTYSTLKVQPAELEDSGVYFCASSQGWRQYFGPGTRLTVT.

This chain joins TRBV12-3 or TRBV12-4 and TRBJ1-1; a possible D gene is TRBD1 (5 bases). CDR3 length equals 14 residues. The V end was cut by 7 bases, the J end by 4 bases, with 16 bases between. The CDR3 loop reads CASNLNRRGTEAFF. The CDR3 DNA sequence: TGTGCCAGCAACCTTAACAGGCGAGGCACTGAAGCTTTCTTT.

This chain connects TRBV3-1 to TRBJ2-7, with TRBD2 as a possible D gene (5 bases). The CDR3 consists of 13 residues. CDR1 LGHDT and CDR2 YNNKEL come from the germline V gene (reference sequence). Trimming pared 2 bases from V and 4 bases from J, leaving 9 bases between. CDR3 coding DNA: TGTGCCAGCAGCCAAAGGAGCGGTTACGAGCAGTACTTC. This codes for CASSQRSGYEQYF.